A selection of T cell receptor beta chains follows, all from one sample in a study of Graves' ophthalmopathy and Graves' hyperthyroidism. TCRdb analysed the multiplex PCR reads with MiXCR anew, one entry per CDR3 protein. The table lists around 400,000 distinct CDR3 sequences, around 16% of them singletons, with around 1.4% in the top ten. Material for sequencing was peripheral blood. The receptors stem from a woman in her late teens or twenties with Graves' ophthalmopathy. CDR3s include the opening cysteine and the closing phenylalanine or tryptophan. The order of the fields is J gene, D gene, clone size, V gene, CDR3 DNA, CDR3 protein. D genes are given only for firm matches. The size field is filled for only some rows; it gives once, few, many or a size class.

TRBJ1-1	.	many	TRBV27	TGTGCCAGCCGAGGAAGTCCGGGCACTGAAGCTTTCTTT	CASRGSPGTEAFF
TRBJ2-7	TRBD2	many	TRBV11-2	TGTGCCAGCAGCTTAGGACCTTCCCCGGGGGGAAACTACGAGCAGTACTTC	CASSLGPSPGGNYEQYF
TRBJ1-6	.	many	TRBV30	TGTGCCTGGAGTAAAAGACAACTTAATTCACCCCTCCACTTT	CAWSKRQLNSPLHF
TRBJ2-3	.	many	TRBV9	TGTGCCAGCAGCTCGGAGGGGAAGGGATGGGATACGCAGTATTTT	CASSSEGKGWDTQYF
TRBJ2-5	.	.	TRBV28	TGTGCCAGCAGTCCCGGTTCGAGGGGACAATACTTC	CASSPGSRGQYF
TRBJ1-5	TRBD1	many	TRBV6-2/TRBV6-3	TGTGCCAGCAGGAGAGGACAGGGCGGCAATCAGCCCCAGCATTTT	CASRRGQGGNQPQHF
TRBJ2-7	.	many	TRBV11-2	TGTGCCAGCAGCTTGGGTTGGGTTCGGCCCGAGCAGTACTTC	CASSLGWVRPEQYF
TRBJ2-5	.	.	TRBV28	TGTGCCAGCAGAGCCGGCGGGAACCAAGAGACCCAGTACTTC	CASRAGGNQETQYF
TRBJ1-1	.	many	TRBV28	TGTGCCAGCGCACTTAGGAACACTGAAGCTTTCTTT	CASALRNTEAFF
TRBJ2-2	.	few	TRBV4-1	TGCGCCAGCAGCCCTCCCCCCGGGCCCGAGGGTCTGTTTTTT	CASSPPPGPEGLFF
TRBJ2-7	TRBD1	many	TRBV28	TGTGCCAGCAGACGGGGGACAGGGCGTTCCTACGAGCAGTACTTC	CASRRGTGRSYEQYF
TRBJ2-7	TRBD2	.	TRBV28	TGTGCCAGCTCGGCGGGGGGAGCGGGAGGACACGAGCAGTACTTC	CASSAGGAGGHEQYF
TRBJ2-2	TRBD1	many	TRBV6-5	TGTGCCAGCAGTTACTCCGACAGGGGGACCGGGGAGCTGTTTTTT	CASSYSDRGTGELFF
TRBJ2-5	.	.	TRBV6-2/TRBV6-3	TGTGCCAGCAGGCCCCTCGAGGCCGAAGAGACCCAGTACTTC	CASRPLEAEETQYF
TRBJ2-7	.	many	TRBV28	TGTGCCAGCAGTGAGGGGGCGGCGGGAGAGCAGTACTTC	CASSEGAAGEQYF
TRBJ2-5	.	.	TRBV7-2	TGTGCCAGCAGCGATGGAGGAGCGAGCGAGACCCAGTACTTC	CASSDGGASETQYF
TRBJ1-1	.	many	TRBV20-1	TGCAGTGCTAGAGGATTAACGGGGAACACTGAAGCTTTCTTT	CSARGLTGNTEAFF
TRBJ1-5	TRBD1	many	TRBV6-6	TGTGCCAGCATTCTCAAGTTCCCTCGGGACAGGCATAGCAATCAGCCCCAGCATTTT	CASILKFPRDRHSNQPQHF
TRBJ2-7	TRBD2	many	TRBV28	TGTGCCAGCAGTTTTTCCGCTAGCGGAACGGTGTCCTACGAGCAGTACTTC	CASSFSASGTVSYEQYF
TRBJ2-7	.	few	TRBV25-1	TGTGCCAGCAGTCGAATAAACTACGAGCAGTACTTC	CASSRINYEQYF
TRBJ2-4	TRBD1	many	TRBV6-5	TGTGCCAGCAGTACCGGGACAGGGGGCCATAACATTCAGTACTTC	CASSTGTGGHNIQYF
TRBJ2-7	.	many	TRBV6-5	TGTGCCAGCAGCCGAAAACTTGCGGACGAGCAGTACTTC	CASSRKLADEQYF
TRBJ1-6	TRBD1	few	TRBV2	TGTGCCAGCAGTGAAATGTCCAGGGGGAATTCACCCCTCCACTTT	CASSEMSRGNSPLHF
TRBJ2-4	TRBD1	many	TRBV6-1	TGTGCCAGCAGCGGCCGGGACAGGGTGGCGAACATTCAGTACTTC	CASSGRDRVANIQYF
TRBJ2-5	.	few	TRBV11-2	TGTGCCAGCAGCTTAAATTCTCTGGAGACCCAGTACTTC	CASSLNSLETQYF
TRBJ2-5	.	many	TRBV24-1	TGTGCCACCAGTGACGCGGACAGCGCCCAAGAGACCCAGTACTTC	CATSDADSAQETQYF
TRBJ1-1	.	.	TRBV18	TGTGCCAGCTCATTTTTCGGGGCCGCCTCGGGGGCTGAAGCTTTCTTT	CASSFFGAASGAEAFF
TRBJ1-1	.	many	TRBV30	TGTGCCTGGAGTGTTTGGGGCACTGAAGCTTTCTTT	CAWSVWGTEAFF
TRBJ1-1	.	many	TRBV29-1	TGCAGCGTTGAGACGGACCACTACACTGAAGCTTTCTTT	CSVETDHYTEAFF
TRBJ1-5	TRBD1	many	TRBV6-1	TGTGCCAGCAGTGAAGCGGGTACAGGGGGCTTGGGCAATCAGCCCCAGCATTTT	CASSEAGTGGLGNQPQHF
TRBJ1-1	.	many	TRBV10-1	TGCGCCAGCGCCCGTGAGGGGGTAACTGAAGCTTTCTTT	CASAREGVTEAFF
TRBJ2-5	TRBD2	.	TRBV28	TGTGCCAGCAGTTTTGTGAGCGGGAGAAGAAAGACCCAGTACTTC	CASSFVSGRRKTQYF
TRBJ2-7	TRBD2	.	TRBV6-2/TRBV6-3	TGTGCCAGCAGAGTAACTAGCGGGAGGTCCTACGAGCAGTACTTC	CASRVTSGRSYEQYF
TRBJ2-7	TRBD2	few	TRBV11-2	TGTGCCAGCAGCTCCGTCGTTAGCGGGAGAGGGGGATACGAGCAGTACTTC	CASSSVVSGRGGYEQYF
TRBJ2-7	TRBD1	many	TRBV6-2/TRBV6-3	TGTGCCACCCAGACAGGGGGTCCCTACGAGCAGTACTTC	CATQTGGPYEQYF
TRBJ1-5	TRBD1	few	TRBV6-1	TGTGCCAGCAGTGGAGGGGGCGCGGGCAATCAGCCCCAGCATTTT	CASSGGGAGNQPQHF
TRBJ2-2	TRBD1	.	TRBV5-1	TGCGCCAGCAGCTTGGTGGGACAGGGAATAGACACCGGGGAGCTGTTTTTT	CASSLVGQGIDTGELFF
TRBJ2-5	TRBD1	many	TRBV27	TGTGCCAGCAGTTCGGGACAGCCAGAGACCCAGTACTTC	CASSSGQPETQYF
TRBJ2-5	.	.	TRBV6-1	TGTGCCAGCAGTGAAGGGCAGGGAGATTGGTATGGGGAGACCCAGTACTTC	CASSEGQGDWYGETQYF
TRBJ2-4	.	many	TRBV7-2	TGTGCCAGCAGCCCGTGGGGGACTAAAAACATTCAGTACTTC	CASSPWGTKNIQYF
TRBJ2-7	.	many	TRBV6-5	TGTGCCAGCAAAAGGGAAGGAGCGGGTGACTACGAGCAGTACTTC	CASKREGAGDYEQYF
TRBJ1-1	TRBD1	few	TRBV12-3/TRBV12-4	TGTGCCAGCACCCGGACAGGGGACAGTGTAAACACTGAAGCTTTCTTT	CASTRTGDSVNTEAFF
TRBJ2-5	TRBD2	many	TRBV24-1	TGTGCCACTACGAGCGGGGGAGGAGAGACCCAGTACTTC	CATTSGGGETQYF
TRBJ1-1	.	few	TRBV6-5	TGTGCCAGCAGTTCCCCCCAGGACGTGGCTTTCTTT	CASSSPQDVAFF
TRBJ1-1	.	many	TRBV10-3	TGTGCCAACAGTGCCTCTCGGGGAGGGGTCACTGAAGCTTTCTTT	CANSASRGGVTEAFF
TRBJ1-2	.	.	TRBV27	TGTGCCAGCAACGCGGGCGGGCGGGAGGGTTATGGCTACACCTTC	CASNAGGREGYGYTF
TRBJ1-5	.	.	TRBV5-1	TGCGCCAGCAGCTTCGAAGGGGGAAGCAATCAGCCCCAGCATTTT	CASSFEGGSNQPQHF
TRBJ2-5	TRBD2	many	TRBV7-2	TGTGCCAGCAGTAGAGCGGGAGGGCAAGAGACCCAGTACTTC	CASSRAGGQETQYF
TRBJ2-2	.	many	TRBV30	TGTGCCACCAACCGTCACACCGGGGAGCTGTTTTTT	CATNRHTGELFF
TRBJ1-3	.	.	TRBV12-3/TRBV12-4	TGTGCCAGCAGTTTTCGAGGGGGGGCAGGTGGAAACACCATATATTTT	CASSFRGGAGGNTIYF
TRBJ1-1	.	many	TRBV5-1	TGCGCCAGCAGCTTGGCCTTGAGACAGGAGAACACTGAAGCTTTCTTT	CASSLALRQENTEAFF
TRBJ2-7	.	.	TRBV5-1	TGCGCCAGCAGCTCCTGGACGTATTCCTACGAGCAGTACTTC	CASSSWTYSYEQYF
TRBJ1-2	.	many	TRBV19	TGTGCCAGCTATACCTCTAACTATGGCTACACCTTC	CASYTSNYGYTF
TRBJ1-2	.	many	TRBV2	TGTGCCAGCAGTGTAAGAACCCTCTATGGCTACACCTTC	CASSVRTLYGYTF
TRBJ2-5	TRBD1	few	TRBV20-1	TGCAGTGGGGACAGGCAAGAGACCCAGTACTTC	CSGDRQETQYF
TRBJ1-5	.	many	TRBV28	TGTGCCAGTGAATCCCGACGGACGGGGGATCAGCCCCAGCATTTT	CASESRRTGDQPQHF
TRBJ1-6	.	many	TRBV28	TGTGCCAGCAGCCCCGGACACCATAATTCACCCCTCCACTTT	CASSPGHHNSPLHF
TRBJ1-5	.	many	TRBV6-2/TRBV6-3	TGTGCCAGCAGTTACCGGTTACCGACAGAGTATAGCAATCAGCCCCAGCATTTT	CASSYRLPTEYSNQPQHF
TRBJ2-2	.	.	TRBV28	TGTGCCAGCAGTTTCCTGGGGTTCGCCGGGGAGCTGTTTTTT	CASSFLGFAGELFF
TRBJ2-5	TRBD2	many	TRBV29-1	TGCAGCGTTGATCTAGCGGGGTTAGGGGAGACCCAGTACTTC	CSVDLAGLGETQYF